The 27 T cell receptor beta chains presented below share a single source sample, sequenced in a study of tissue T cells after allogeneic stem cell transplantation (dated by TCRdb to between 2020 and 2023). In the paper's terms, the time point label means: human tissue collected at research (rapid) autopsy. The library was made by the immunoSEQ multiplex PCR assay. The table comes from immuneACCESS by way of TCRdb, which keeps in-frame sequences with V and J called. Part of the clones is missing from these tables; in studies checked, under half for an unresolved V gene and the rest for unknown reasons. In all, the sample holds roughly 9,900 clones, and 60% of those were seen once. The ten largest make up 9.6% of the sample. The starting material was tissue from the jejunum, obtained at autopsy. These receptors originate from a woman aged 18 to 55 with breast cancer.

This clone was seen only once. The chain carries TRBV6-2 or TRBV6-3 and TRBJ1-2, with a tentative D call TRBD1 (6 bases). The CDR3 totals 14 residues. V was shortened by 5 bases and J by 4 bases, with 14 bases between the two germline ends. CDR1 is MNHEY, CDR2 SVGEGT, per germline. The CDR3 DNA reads TGTGCCAGCAGTCAGGAGACGGGGGCCTATGGCTACACCTTC. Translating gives CASSQETGAYGYTF.

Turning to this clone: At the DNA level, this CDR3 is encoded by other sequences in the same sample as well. The chain's CDR3 is CASSARDRTYNEQFF. The CDR3 DNA follows: TGTGCCAGCAGCGCCCGGGACCGAACATACAATGAGCAGTTCTTC. V and J are TRBV9 and TRBJ2-1; perhaps D is TRBD1 or TRBD2 (5 bases each). The CDR3 runs 15 residues. Trimming stripped 3 bases from V and 4 bases from J, with 14 bases between. Germline V gene sequence: CDR1 SGDLS, CDR2 YYNGEE.

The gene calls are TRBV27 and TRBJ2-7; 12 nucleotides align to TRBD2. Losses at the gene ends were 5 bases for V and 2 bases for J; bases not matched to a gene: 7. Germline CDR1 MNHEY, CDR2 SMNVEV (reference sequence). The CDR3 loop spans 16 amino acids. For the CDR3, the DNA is TGTGCCAGCAGTCCCCTAGCGGGAGGGATTACCTACGAGCAGTACTTC. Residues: CASSPLAGGITYEQYF.

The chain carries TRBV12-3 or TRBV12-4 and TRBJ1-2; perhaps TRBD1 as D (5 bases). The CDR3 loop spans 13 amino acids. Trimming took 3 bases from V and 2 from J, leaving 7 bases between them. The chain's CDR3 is CASSLGGNYGYTF. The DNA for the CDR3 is TGTGCCAGCAGTTTGGGGGGGAACTATGGCTACACCTTC.

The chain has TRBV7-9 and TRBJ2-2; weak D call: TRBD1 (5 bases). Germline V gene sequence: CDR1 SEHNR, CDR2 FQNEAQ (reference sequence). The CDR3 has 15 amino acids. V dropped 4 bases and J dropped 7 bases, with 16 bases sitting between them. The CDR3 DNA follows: TGTGCCAGCAGCTCCCCCCTTGGGGCGCGCGGGGAGCTGTTTTTT. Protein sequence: CASSSPLGARGELFF.

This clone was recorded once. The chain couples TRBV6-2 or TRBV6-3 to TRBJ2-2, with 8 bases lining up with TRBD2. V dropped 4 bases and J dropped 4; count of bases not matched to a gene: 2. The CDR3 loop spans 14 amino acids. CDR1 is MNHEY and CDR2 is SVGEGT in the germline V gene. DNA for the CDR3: TGTGCCAGCAGTTCGGGGGGGGGCACCGGGGAGCTGTTTTTT. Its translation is CASSSGGGTGELFF.

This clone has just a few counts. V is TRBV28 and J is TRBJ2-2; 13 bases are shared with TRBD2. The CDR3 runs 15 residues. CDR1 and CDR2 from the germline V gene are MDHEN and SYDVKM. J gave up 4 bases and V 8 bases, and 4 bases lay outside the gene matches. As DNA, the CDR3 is TGTGCCAGCCGGACTAGCGGGAGAGTCACCGGGGAGCTGTTTTTT. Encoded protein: CASRTSGRVTGELFF.

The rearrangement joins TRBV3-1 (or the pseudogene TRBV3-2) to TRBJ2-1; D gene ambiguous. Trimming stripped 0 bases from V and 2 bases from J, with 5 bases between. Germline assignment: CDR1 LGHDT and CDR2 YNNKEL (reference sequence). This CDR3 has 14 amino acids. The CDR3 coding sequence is TGTGCCAGCAGCCAAGAAATAGCCTACAATGAGCAGTTCTTC. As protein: CASSQEIAYNEQFF.

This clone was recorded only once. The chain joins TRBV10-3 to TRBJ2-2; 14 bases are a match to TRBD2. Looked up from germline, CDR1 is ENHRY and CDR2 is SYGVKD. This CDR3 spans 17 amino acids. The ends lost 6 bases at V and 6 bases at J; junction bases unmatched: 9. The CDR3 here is CAIRGIGTSGRAGELFF. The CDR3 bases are TGTGCCATCAGGGGCATAGGGACTAGCGGGAGAGCCGGGGAGCTGTTTTTT.

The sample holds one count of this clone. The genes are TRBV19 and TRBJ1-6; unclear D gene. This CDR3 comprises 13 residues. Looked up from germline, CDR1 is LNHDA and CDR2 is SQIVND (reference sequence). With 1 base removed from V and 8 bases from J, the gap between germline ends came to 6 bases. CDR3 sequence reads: CASSIGAYSPLHF. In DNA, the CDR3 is TGTGCCAGTAGTATAGGCGCCTATTCACCCCTCCACTTT.

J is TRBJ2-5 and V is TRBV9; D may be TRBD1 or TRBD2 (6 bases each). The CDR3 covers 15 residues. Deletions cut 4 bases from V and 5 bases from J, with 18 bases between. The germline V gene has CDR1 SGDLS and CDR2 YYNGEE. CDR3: CASSSDGGREETQYF. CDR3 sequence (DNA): TGTGCCAGCAGCTCCGACGGGGGCCGAGAGGAGACCCAGTACTTC.

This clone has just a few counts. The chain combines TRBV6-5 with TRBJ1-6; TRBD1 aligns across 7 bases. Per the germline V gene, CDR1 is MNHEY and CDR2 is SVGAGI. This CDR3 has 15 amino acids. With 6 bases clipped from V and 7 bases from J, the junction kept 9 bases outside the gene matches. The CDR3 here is CASSWNRDRNSPLHF. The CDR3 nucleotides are TGTGCCAGCAGCTGGAACCGGGACAGAAATTCACCCCTCCACTTT.

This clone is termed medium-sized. CDR3 coding DNA: TGTGCCAGCAGCCTAGGACAGGAATTTTCCAGGTACTTC. As protein: CASSLGQEFSRYF. The chain is built from TRBV7-2 and TRBJ2-7, with 7 nucleotides matching TRBD1. V lost 5 bases and J lost 12; bases outside the gene matches: 13. Germline-derived CDR1 and CDR2 are SGHTA and FQGNSA. The CDR3 loop spans 13 amino acids. The whole variable domain, filled in from reference TRBV7-2 and TRBJ2-7, reads GAGVSQSPSNKVTEKGKDVELRCDPISGHTALYWYRQSLGQGLEFLIYFQGNSAPDKSGLPSDRFSAERTGGSVSTLTIQRTQQEDSAVYLCASSLGQEFSRYFGPGTRLTVT.

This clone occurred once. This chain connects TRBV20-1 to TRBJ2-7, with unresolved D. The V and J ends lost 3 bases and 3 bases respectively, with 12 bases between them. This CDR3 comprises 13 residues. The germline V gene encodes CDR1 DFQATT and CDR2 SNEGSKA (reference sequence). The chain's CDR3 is CSASQVAGYEQYF. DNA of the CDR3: TGCAGTGCTAGTCAAGTAGCCGGCTACGAGCAGTACTTC.

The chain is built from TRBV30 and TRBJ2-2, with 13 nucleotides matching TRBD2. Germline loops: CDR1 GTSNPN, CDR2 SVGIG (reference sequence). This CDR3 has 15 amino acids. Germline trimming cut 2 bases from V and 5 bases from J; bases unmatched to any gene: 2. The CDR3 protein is CAWSWGLAGTGELFF. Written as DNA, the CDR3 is TGTGCCTGGAGTTGGGGACTAGCGGGGACCGGGGAGCTGTTTTTT.

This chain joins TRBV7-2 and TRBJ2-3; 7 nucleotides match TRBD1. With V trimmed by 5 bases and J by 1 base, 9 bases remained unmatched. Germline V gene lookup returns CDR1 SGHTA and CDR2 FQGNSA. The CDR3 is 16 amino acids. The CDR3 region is CASSVDRVEGTDTQYF. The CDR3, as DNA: TGTGCCAGCAGCGTCGACAGGGTAGAGGGCACAGATACGCAGTATTTT.

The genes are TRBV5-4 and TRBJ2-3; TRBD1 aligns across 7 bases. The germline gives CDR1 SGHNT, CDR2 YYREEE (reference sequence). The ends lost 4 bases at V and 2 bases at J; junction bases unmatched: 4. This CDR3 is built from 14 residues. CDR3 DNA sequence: TGTGCCAGCAGCCCCGGACAGGCCACAGATACGCAGTATTTT. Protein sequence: CASSPGQATDTQYF. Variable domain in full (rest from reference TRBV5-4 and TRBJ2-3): ETGVTQSPTHLIKTRGQQVTLRCSSQSGHNTVSWYQQALGQGPQFIFQYYREEENGRGNFPPRFSGLQFPNYSSELNVNALELDDSALYLCASSPGQATDTQYFGPGTRLTVL.

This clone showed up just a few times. The CDR3 DNA follows: TGTGCCAGCAGTAGGGGGTATGGAAACACCATATATTTT. This encodes CASSRGYGNTIYF. The chain combines TRBV5-8 with TRBJ1-3; perhaps TRBD1 as D (6 bases). Trimming removed 5 bases at V and 3 bases at J, with 9 bases between. Germline loops: CDR1 SGHTS, CDR2 YDEGEE. The CDR3 contains 13 residues.

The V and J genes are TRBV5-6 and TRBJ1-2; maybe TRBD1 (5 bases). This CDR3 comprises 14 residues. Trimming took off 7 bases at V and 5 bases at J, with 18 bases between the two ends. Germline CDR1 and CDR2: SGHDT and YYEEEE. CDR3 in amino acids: CASGFMGRPYGYTF. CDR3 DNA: TGTGCCAGCGGATTCATGGGACGGCCTTATGGCTACACCTTC.

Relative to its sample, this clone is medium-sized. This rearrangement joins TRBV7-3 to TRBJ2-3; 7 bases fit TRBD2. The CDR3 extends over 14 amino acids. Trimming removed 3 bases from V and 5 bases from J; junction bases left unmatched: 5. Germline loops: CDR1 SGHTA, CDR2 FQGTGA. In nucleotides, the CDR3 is TGTGCCAGCAGCTTGGCTAGCGGAGAAGATACGCAGTATTTT. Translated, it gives CASSLASGEDTQYF. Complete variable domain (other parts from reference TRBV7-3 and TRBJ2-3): GAGVSQTPSNKVTEKGKYVELRCDPISGHTALYWYRQSLGQGPEFLIYFQGTGAADDSGLPNDRFFAVRPEGSVSTLKIQRTERGDSAVYLCASSLASGEDTQYFGPGTRLTVL.

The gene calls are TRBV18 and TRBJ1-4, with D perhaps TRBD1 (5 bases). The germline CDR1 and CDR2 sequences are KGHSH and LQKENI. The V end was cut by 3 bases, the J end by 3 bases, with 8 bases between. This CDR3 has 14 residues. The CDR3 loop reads CASSPGTANEKLFF. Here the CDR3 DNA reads TGTGCCAGCTCACCCGGGACGGCTAATGAAAAACTGTTTTTT. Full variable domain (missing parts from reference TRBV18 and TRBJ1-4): NAGVMQNPRHLVRRRGQEARLRCSPMKGHSHVYWYRQLPEEGLKFMVYLQKENIIDESGMPKERFSAEFPKEGPSILRIQQVVRGDSAAYFCASSPGTANEKLFFGSGTQLSVL.

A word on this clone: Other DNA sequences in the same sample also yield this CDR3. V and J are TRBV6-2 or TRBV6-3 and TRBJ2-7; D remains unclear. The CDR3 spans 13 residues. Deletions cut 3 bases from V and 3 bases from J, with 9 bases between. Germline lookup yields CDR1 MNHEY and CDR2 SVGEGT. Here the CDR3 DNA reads TGTGCCAGCAGTTATGTCTCGGGCTACGAGCAGTACTTC. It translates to CASSYVSGYEQYF.

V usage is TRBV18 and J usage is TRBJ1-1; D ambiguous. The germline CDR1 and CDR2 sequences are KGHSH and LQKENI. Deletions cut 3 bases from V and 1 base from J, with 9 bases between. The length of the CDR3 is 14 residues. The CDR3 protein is CASSPVAENTEAFF. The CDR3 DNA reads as TGTGCCAGCTCACCGGTTGCAGAGAACACTGAAGCTTTCTTT.

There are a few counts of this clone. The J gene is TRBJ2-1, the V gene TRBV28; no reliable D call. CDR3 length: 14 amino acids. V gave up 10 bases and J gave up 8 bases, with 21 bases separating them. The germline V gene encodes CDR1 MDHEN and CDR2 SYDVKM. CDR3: CATLSDGRDYEQFF. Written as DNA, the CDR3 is TGTGCCACCCTCTCGGATGGGCGTGACTATGAGCAGTTCTTC.

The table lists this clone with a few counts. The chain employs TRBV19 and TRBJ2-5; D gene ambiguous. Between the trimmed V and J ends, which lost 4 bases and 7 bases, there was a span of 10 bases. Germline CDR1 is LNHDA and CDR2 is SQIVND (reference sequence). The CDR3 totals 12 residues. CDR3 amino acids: CASSTTPGTQYF. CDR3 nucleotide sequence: TGTGCCAGTAGTACTACCCCGGGGACCCAGTACTTC.

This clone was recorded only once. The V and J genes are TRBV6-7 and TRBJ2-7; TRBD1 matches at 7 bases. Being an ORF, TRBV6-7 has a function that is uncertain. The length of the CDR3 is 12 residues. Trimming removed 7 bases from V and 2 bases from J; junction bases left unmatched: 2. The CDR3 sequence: CASKGGAYEQYF. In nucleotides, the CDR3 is TGTGCCAGCAAAGGGGGCGCCTACGAGCAGTACTTC.

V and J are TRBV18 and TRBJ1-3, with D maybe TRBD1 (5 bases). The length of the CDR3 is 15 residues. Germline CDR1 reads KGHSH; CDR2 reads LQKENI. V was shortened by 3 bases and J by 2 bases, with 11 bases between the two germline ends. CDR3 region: CASSPSGSTGNTIYF. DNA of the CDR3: TGTGCCAGCTCACCCTCAGGGTCGACTGGAAACACCATATATTTT.